Listed below are T cell receptor beta chains from one sample, sequenced in a study of regulatory and conventional T cells in RAG deficiency. The data were produced by immunoSEQ multiplex PCR, yet TCRdb's version contains in-frame clones alone and is incomplete. The table lists more than 40,000 clones, about 90% of them singletons. These records were also assigned to another study, of regulatory T cells.

Material: CD4+ effector T cells sorted from blood. The receptors derive from a human donor in good health. The conserved cysteine and the conserved F or W are not part of the CDR3 here. D genes are given only for firm matches.

v_call: TRBV25-1; d_call: TRBD2; cdr3_aa: ASSSSGPWREQF
v_call: TRBV28; d_call: TRBD1; cdr3_aa: ASSVDRGLYEQY
v_call: TRBV5-4; d_call: -; cdr3_aa: ALQPGQGTDTQY
v_call: TRBV2; d_call: TRBD2; cdr3_aa: ASRPGLAGASTDTQY
v_call: TRBV27; d_call: -; cdr3_aa: ASSYGARYEQY
v_call: TRBV5-6; d_call: TRBD2; cdr3_aa: ATTSGGAGEQF
v_call: TRBV11-3; d_call: TRBD2; cdr3_aa: ASSLEAGGLAGTYEQY
v_call: TRBV6-5; d_call: TRBD1; cdr3_aa: ASGKRGTGLNEAF
v_call: TRBV2; d_call: -; cdr3_aa: ASSEVGLQRGSYEQY
v_call: TRBV28; d_call: -; cdr3_aa: ASTLPNYGYT
v_call: TRBV5-8; d_call: -; cdr3_aa: ASSWVSKSSSTDTQY
v_call: TRBV2; d_call: -; cdr3_aa: ASSLTGIGEQY
v_call: TRBV5-1; d_call: TRBD1; cdr3_aa: ASSSSGTGVDGYT
v_call: TRBV5-8; d_call: TRBD2; cdr3_aa: ASSFGAGVSDTQY
v_call: TRBV19; d_call: -; cdr3_aa: ASGQSQEKLF
v_call: TRBV30; d_call: TRBD1; cdr3_aa: AWRGQAYTEAF